Sequencing of this T cell receptor (beta chain) was carried out in a study of CD8+ T cells in alopecia areata. On the study more broadly: A regimen of oral tofacitinib, 5 to 10 mg twice daily, was given to treated patients. Study results and limitations: Tissue-resident alphabeta T cells belonging to normal skin likewise get sequenced within scalp specimens.

As the sequencing template, cDNA was produced by extracting RNA and reverse transcribing it. Produced via immunoSEQ multiplex PCR; TCRdb's table is partial and in-frame only. The sample carries over 150,000 clones, around 63% recorded once. To note about this clone: The antigen is unknown.

V lost 9 bases and J lost 0; bases outside the gene matches: 4. Germline V gives CDR1 SNHLY, CDR2 FYNNEI. The CDR3 is 14 residues long. Specimens obtained from alopecia areata patients comprised lesional scalp punch biopsies and peripheral blood. This chain links TRBV2 with TRBJ2-3; 9 positions match TRBD2. The receptor was derived from a human donor with alopecia areata. Sample: CD4+ T cells sorted from blood, taken at week 0. The CDR3 reads CASVAGASTDTQYF. CDR3 nucleotide sequence: TGTGCCAGTGTAGCGGGGGCGAGCACAGATACGCAGTATTTT.